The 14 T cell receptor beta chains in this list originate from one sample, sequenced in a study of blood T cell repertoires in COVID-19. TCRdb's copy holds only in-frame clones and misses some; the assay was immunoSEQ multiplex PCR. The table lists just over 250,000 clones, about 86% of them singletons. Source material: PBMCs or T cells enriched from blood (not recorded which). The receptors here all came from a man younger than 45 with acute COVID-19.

The CDR3 nucleotides read TGTGCCAGCAGCTTGGAATTGGGTAGCGGGGGGCAACTTTACAATGAGCAGTTCTTC. As protein: CASSLELGSGGQLYNEQFF. This chain uses TRBV5-6 with TRBJ2-1; 10 nucleotides agree with TRBD2. The CDR3 extends over 19 amino acids. Germline V gene data show CDR1 as SGHDT and CDR2 as YYEEEE. Trimming removed 0 bases from V and 4 bases from J; junction bases left unmatched: 13. Full variable domain (outside the CDR3, taken from reference TRBV5-6 and TRBJ2-1): DAGVTQSPTHLIKTRGQQVTLRCSPKSGHDTVSWYQQALGQGPQFIFQYYEEEERQRGNFPDRFSGHQFPNYSSELNVNALLLGDSALYLCASSLELGSGGQLYNEQFFGPGTRLTVL.

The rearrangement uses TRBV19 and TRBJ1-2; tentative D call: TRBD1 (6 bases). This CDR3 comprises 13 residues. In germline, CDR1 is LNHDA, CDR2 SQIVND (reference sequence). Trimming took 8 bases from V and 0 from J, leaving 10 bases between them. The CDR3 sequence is CASQQGSNYGYTF. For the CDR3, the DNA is TGTGCCAGTCAACAGGGATCTAACTATGGCTACACCTTC.

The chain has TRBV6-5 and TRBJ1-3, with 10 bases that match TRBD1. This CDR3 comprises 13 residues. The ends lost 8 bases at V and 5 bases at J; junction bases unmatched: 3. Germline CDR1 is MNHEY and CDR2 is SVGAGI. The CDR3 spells CASLGQGRNTIYF. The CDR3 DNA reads TGTGCCAGCTTGGGACAGGGGAGAAACACCATATATTTT.

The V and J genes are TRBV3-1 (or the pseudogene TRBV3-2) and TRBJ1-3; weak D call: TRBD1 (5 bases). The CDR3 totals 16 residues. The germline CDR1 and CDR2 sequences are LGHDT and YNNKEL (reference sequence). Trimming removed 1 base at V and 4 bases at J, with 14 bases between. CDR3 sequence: CASSQVPQGGGNTIYF. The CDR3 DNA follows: TGTGCCAGCAGCCAAGTCCCGCAGGGAGGAGGAAACACCATATATTTT.

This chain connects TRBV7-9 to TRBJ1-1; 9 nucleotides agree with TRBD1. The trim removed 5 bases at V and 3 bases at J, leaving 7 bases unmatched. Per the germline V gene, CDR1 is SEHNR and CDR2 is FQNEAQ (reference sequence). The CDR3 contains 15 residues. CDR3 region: CASSPQTGGHTEAFF. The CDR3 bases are TGTGCCAGCAGCCCACAGACAGGGGGACACACTGAAGCTTTCTTT.

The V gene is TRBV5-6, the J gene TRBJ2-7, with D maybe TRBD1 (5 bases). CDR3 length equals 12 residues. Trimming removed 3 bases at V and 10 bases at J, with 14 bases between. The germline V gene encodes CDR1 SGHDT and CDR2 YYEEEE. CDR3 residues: CASSWGGLEQYV. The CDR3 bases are TGTGCCAGCAGCTGGGGCGGCTTGGAACAGTACGTC.

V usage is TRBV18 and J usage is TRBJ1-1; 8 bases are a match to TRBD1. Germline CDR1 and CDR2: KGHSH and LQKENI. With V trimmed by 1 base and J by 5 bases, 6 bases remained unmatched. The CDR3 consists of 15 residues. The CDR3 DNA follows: TGTGCCAGCTCACCACTTGGACAGGGTAAAACTGAAGCTTTCTTT. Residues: CASSPLGQGKTEAFF.

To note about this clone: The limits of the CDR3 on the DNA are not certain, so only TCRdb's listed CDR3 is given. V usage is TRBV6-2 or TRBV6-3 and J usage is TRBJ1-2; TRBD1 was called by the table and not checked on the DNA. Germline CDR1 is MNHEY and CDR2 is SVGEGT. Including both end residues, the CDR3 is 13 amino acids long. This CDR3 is CASSSSAGYGYTF.

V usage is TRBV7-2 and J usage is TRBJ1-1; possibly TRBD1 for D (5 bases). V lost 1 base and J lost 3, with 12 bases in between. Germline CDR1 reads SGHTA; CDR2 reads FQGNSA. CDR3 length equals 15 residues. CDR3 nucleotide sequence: TGTGCCAGCAGCTTAGGTTATCAGGGTTACACTGAAGCTTTCTTT. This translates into CASSLGYQGYTEAFF.

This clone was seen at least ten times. The CDR3 region has the DNA TGTGCCAGCAGTTACGGAGAGAGCACAGATACGCAGTATTTT. Amino acids: CASSYGESTDTQYF. The chain joins TRBV6-2 or TRBV6-3 to TRBJ2-3, with D hard to call. Germline assignment: CDR1 MNHEY and CDR2 SVGEGT. The CDR3 loop spans 14 amino acids. V was cut by 2 bases and J by 0 bases, with 6 bases left in between.

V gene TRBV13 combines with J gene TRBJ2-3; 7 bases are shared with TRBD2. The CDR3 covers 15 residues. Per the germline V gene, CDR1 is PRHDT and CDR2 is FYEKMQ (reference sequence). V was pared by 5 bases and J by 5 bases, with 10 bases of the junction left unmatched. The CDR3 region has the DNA TGTGCCAGCAGCCCACCTAGCGGTTGGGGAGATACGCAGTATTTT. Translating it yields CASSPPSGWGDTQYF.

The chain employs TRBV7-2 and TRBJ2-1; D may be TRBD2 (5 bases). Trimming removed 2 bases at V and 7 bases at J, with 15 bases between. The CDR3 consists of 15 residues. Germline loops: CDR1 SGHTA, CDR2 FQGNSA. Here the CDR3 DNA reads TGTGCCAGCAGCTTAACCCCCCTTTCGGGGAATGAGCAGTTCTTC. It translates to CASSLTPLSGNEQFF.

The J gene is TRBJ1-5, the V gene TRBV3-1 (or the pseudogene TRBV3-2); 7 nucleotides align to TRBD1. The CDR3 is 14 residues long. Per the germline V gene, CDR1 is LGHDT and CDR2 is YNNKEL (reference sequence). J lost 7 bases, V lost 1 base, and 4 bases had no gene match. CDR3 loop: CASSQGTGKQPQHF. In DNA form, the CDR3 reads TGTGCCAGCAGCCAAGGGACAGGTAAGCAGCCCCAGCATTTT.

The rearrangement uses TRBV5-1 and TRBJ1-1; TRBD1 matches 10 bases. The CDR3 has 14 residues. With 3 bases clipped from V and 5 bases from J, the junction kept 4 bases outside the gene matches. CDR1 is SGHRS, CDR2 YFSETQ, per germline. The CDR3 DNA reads TGCGCCAGCAGCTCACCGGGACAGGGGACTGAAGCTTTCTTT. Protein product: CASSSPGQGTEAFF.